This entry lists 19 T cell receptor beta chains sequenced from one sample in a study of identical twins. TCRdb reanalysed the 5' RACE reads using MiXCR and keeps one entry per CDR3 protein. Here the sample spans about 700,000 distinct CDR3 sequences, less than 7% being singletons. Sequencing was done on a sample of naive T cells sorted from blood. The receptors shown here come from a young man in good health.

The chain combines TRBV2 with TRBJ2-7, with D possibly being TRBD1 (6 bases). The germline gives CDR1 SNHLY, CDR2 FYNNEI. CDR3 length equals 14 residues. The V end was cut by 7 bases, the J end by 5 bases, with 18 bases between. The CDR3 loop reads CASKLPGRGHEQYV. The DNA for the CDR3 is TGTGCCAGCAAACTCCCTGGCAGGGGCCACGAGCAGTACGTC.

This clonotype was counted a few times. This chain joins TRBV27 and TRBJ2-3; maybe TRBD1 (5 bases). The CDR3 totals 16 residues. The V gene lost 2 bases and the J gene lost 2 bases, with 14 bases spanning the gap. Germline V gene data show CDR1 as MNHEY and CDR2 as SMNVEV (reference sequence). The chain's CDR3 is CASSLRSQGSTDTQYF. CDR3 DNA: TGTGCCAGCAGTTTACGGTCCCAGGGATCCACAGATACGCAGTATTTT.

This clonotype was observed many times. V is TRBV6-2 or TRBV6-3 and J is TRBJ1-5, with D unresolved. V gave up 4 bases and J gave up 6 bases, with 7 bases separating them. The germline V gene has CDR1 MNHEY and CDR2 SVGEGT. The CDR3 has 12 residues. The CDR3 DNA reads TGTGCCAGCAGTTTCCCGGGTCAGCCCCAGCATTTT. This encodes CASSFPGQPQHF.

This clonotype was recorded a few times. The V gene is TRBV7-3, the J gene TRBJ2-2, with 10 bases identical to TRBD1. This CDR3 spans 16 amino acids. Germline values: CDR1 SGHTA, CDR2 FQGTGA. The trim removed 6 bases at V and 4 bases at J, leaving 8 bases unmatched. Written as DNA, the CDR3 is TGTGCCAGCAGGAGGGGTGGGACAGGGGTCACCGGGGAGCTGTTTTTT. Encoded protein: CASRRGGTGVTGELFF. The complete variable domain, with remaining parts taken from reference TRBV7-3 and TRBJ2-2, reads GAGVSQTPSNKVTEKGKYVELRCDPISGHTALYWYRQSLGQGPEFLIYFQGTGAADDSGLPNDRFFAVRPEGSVSTLKIQRTERGDSAVYLCASRRGGTGVTGELFFGEGSRLTVL.

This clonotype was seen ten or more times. CDR3 sequence: CAIVDRGDNSPLHF. The CDR3 DNA reads as TGTGCCATCGTGGACAGGGGAGATAATTCACCCCTCCACTTT. The gene calls are TRBV7-9 and TRBJ1-6; 9 bases are a match to TRBD1. V gave up 10 bases and J gave up 5 bases; unmatched junction bases: 6. The CDR3 covers 14 residues. In germline, CDR1 is SEHNR, CDR2 FQNEAQ (reference sequence). Using reference TRBV7-9 and TRBJ1-6 for the parts outside the CDR3, the full variable domain is DTGVSQNPRHKITKRGQNVTFRCDPISEHNRLYWYRQTLGQGPEFLTYFQNEAQLEKSRLLSDRFSAERPKGSFSTLEIQRTEQGDSAMYLCAIVDRGDNSPLHFGNGTRLTVT.

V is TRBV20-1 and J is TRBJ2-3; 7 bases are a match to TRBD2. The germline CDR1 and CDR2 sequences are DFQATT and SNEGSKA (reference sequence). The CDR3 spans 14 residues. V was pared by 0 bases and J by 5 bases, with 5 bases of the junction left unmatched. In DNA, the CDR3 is TGCAGTGCTAGAGATGAAGCGGGGAGAGATACGCAGTATTTT. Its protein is CSARDEAGRDTQYF.

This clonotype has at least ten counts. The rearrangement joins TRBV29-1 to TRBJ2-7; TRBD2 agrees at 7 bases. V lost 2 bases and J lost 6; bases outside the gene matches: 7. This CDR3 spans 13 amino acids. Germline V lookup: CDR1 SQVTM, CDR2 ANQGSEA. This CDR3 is CSVELAGRVEQYF. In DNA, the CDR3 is TGCAGCGTTGAATTGGCGGGGAGGGTCGAGCAGTACTTC.

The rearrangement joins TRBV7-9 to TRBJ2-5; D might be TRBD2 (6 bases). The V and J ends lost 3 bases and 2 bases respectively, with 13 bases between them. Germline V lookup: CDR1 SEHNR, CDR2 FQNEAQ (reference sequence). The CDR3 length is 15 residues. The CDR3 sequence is CASSFYLAEQETQYF. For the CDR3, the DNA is TGTGCCAGCAGCTTCTACTTAGCGGAACAAGAGACCCAGTACTTC.

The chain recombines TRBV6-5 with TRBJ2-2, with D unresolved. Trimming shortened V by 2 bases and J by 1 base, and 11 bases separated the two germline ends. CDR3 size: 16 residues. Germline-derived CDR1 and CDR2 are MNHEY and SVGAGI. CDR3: CASSYGVGLNTGELFF. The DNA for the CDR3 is TGTGCCAGCAGTTACGGAGTAGGGCTGAACACCGGGGAGCTGTTTTTT.

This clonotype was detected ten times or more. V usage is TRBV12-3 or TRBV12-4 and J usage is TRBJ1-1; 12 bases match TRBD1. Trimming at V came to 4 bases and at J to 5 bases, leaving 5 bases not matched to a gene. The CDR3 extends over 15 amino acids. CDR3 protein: CASSSRDRGQTEAFF. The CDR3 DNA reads TGTGCCAGCAGTTCACGGGACAGGGGGCAAACTGAAGCTTTCTTT.

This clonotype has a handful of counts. The CDR3 bases are TGCGCCAGCAGCTCAGGACCGGGACAGAGCCGCTCTGGAAACACCATATATTTT. Translation gives CASSSGPGQSRSGNTIYF. The chain has TRBV5-1 and TRBJ1-3; 7 bases line up with TRBD1. The ends lost 3 bases at V and 0 bases at J; junction bases unmatched: 12. Germline values: CDR1 SGHRS, CDR2 YFSETQ. CDR3 length: 18 residues.

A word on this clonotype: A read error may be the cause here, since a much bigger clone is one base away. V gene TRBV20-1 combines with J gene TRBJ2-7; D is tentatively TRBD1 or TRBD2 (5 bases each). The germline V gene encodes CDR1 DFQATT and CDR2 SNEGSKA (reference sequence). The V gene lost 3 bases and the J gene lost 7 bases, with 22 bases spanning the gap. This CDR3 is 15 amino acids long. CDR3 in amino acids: CSASKPGRSLGEQYF. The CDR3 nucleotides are TGCAGTGCTAGCAAACCGGGACGGAGTTTAGGGGAGCAGTACTTC.

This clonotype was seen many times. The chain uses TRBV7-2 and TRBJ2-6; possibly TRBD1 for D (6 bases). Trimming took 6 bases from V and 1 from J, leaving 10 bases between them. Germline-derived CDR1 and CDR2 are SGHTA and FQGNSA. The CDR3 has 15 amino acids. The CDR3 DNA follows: TGTGCCAGCAGACTTCAGGGGTCTGGGGCCAACGTCCTGACTTTC. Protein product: CASRLQGSGANVLTF.

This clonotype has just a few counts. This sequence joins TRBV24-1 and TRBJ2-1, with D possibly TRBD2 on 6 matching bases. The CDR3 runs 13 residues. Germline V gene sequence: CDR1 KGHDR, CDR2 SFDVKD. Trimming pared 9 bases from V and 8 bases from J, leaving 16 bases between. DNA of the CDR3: TGTGCCACCTCCCGGCCCGGGGAGGATGAGCAGTTCTTC. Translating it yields CATSRPGEDEQFF.

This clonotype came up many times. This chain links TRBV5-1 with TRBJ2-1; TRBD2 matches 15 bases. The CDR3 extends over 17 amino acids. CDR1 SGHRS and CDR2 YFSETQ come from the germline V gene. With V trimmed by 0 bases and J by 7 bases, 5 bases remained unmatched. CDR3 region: CASSLEGLAGGGNEQFF. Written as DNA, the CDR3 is TGCGCCAGCAGCTTGGAGGGACTAGCGGGAGGAGGGAATGAGCAGTTCTTC. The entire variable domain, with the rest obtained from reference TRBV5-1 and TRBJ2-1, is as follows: KAGVTQTPRYLIKTRGQQVTLSCSPISGHRSVSWYQQTPGQGLQFLFEYFSETQRNKGNFPGRFSGRQFSNSRSEMNVSTLELGDSALYLCASSLEGLAGGGNEQFFGPGTRLTVL.

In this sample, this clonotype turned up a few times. CDR3 in amino acids: CASSLSRGRADTQYF. The CDR3, as DNA: TGTGCCAGCAGTTTAAGTAGGGGGAGAGCAGATACGCAGTATTTT. V usage is TRBV12-3 or TRBV12-4 and J usage is TRBJ2-3; D perhaps matches TRBD1 (6 bases). CDR3 length equals 15 residues. Trimming shortened V by 2 bases and J by 4 bases, and 13 bases separated the two germline ends.

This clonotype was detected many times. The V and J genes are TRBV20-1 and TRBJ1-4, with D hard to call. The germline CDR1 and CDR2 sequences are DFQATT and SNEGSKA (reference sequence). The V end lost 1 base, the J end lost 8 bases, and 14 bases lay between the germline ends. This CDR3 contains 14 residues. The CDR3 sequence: CSARVSGDWEKLFF. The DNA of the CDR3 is TGCAGTGCTAGAGTGTCCGGGGATTGGGAAAAACTGTTTTTT.

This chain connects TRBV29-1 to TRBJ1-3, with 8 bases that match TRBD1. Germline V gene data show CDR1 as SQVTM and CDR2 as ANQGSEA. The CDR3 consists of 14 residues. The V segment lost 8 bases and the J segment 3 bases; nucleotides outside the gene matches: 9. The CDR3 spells CSSTGGLGGNTIYF. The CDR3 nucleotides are TGCAGCTCCACAGGGGGACTTGGTGGAAACACCATATATTTT.

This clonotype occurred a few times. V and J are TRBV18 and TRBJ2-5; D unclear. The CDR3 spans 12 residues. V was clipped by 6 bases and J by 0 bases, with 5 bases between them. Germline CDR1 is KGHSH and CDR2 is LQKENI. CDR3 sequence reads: CASSNNQETQYF. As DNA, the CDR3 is TGTGCCAGCTCGAACAACCAAGAGACCCAGTACTTC.